These 26 T cell receptor beta chains originate from one sample sequenced in a study of T cell repertoires in cytomegalovirus infection. TCRdb processed the reads anew with MiXCR; each CDR3 protein has one entry. Counted here are under 350,000 distinct CDR3 sequences, over 7.5% occurring once; the ten biggest clones make up around 4.1%. Sample: PBMCs. Every receptor here comes from a human donor in good health (CMV status not recorded). Some clones in this sample may be carry-over from other donors' samples.

This clonotype came up many times. CDR3 coding DNA: TGTGCCAGCAGCTTAGAAGGGGGCCGGGCGAACACTGAAGCTTTCTTT. This encodes CASSLEGGRANTEAFF. The V call is TRBV7-2, the J call TRBJ1-1; 7 positions agree with TRBD1. This CDR3 region has 16 residues. From germline, CDR1 is SGHTA and CDR2 FQGNSA. Losses at the gene ends were 1 base for V and 1 base for J; bases not matched to a gene: 6.

The V gene is TRBV7-6, the J gene TRBJ2-2; 9 bases fit TRBD1. The trim removed 6 bases at V and 2 bases at J, leaving 10 bases unmatched. In germline, CDR1 is SGHVS, CDR2 FNYEAQ. The CDR3 has 17 amino acids. CDR3: CASSIRDRASNTGELFF. For the CDR3, the DNA is TGTGCCAGCAGTATCCGGGACAGGGCATCAAACACCGGGGAGCTGTTTTTT.

This clonotype appeared many times. This sequence joins TRBV7-2 and TRBJ2-7; 7 positions match TRBD2. The CDR3 totals 14 residues. V was pared by 4 bases and J by 2 bases, with 5 bases of the junction left unmatched. Germline V gene data show CDR1 as SGHTA and CDR2 as FQGNSA. The CDR3 reads CASSSEGGPYEQYF. In DNA form, the CDR3 reads TGTGCCAGCAGCTCGGAGGGAGGGCCCTACGAGCAGTACTTC.

The CDR3 coding sequence is TGTGCCAGCAGCTTAGCGAGGACAGGGGACTTGTGGTTCAATGAGCAGTTCTTC. Its translation is CASSLARTGDLWFNEQFF. The chain links TRBV7-9 to TRBJ2-1; 9 bases are shared with TRBD1. This CDR3 region has 18 residues. The V and J ends lost 0 bases and 6 bases, in that order; junction bases with no gene match: 12. From germline, CDR1 is SEHNR and CDR2 FQNEAQ (reference sequence).

The chain joins TRBV7-9 to TRBJ1-1, with D possibly matching TRBD1 (6 bases). V gave up 1 base and J gave up 6 bases, with 12 bases separating them. Germline V lookup: CDR1 SEHNR, CDR2 FQNEAQ (reference sequence). CDR3 length: 14 residues. CDR3 sequence (DNA): TGTGCCAGCAGCTTAGAGGGGGGGACCGCTGAAGCTTTCTTT. It yields the protein CASSLEGGTAEAFF.

This clonotype was counted ten times or more. As DNA, the CDR3 is TGTGCCAGTAGTCACCGTCAGGGGGCTTCTCAGCCCCAGCATTTT. Its protein product is CASSHRQGASQPQHF. The chain couples TRBV19 to TRBJ1-5, with 8 bases lining up with TRBD1. J gave up 6 bases and V 5 bases, and 9 bases lay outside the gene matches. The CDR3 consists of 15 residues. CDR1 is LNHDA and CDR2 is SQIVND in the germline V gene (reference sequence).

This clonotype showed up just once. The chain combines TRBV27 with TRBJ1-1; D ambiguous. Trimming removed 5 bases at V and 0 bases at J, with 13 bases between. Germline CDR1 reads MNHEY; CDR2 reads SMNVEV (reference sequence). CDR3 length: 15 amino acids. The CDR3 region is CASSPRNFLNTEAFF. Here the CDR3 DNA reads TGTGCCAGCAGTCCCCGAAACTTTTTGAACACTGAAGCTTTCTTT.

This clonotype occurred a few times. The CDR3 nucleotides are TGTGCCAGCAGTTGGACAGGGATCAACACCGGGGAGCTGTTTTTT. Protein sequence: CASSWTGINTGELFF. The chain links TRBV6-2 or TRBV6-3 to TRBJ2-2, with TRBD1 matching 8 bases. The CDR3 is 15 residues long. In germline, CDR1 is MNHEY, CDR2 SVGEGT. J lost 2 bases, V lost 4 bases, and 3 bases had no gene match.

This clonotype was observed a few times. This chain uses TRBV6-2 or TRBV6-3 with TRBJ2-5; D may be TRBD2 (5 bases). Germline lookup yields CDR1 MNHEY and CDR2 SVGEGT. Trimming took off 7 bases at V and 5 bases at J, with 17 bases between the two ends. This CDR3 contains 14 residues. The CDR3 DNA follows: TGTGCCAGCATTTCCGAGGCCCGGAGGGAGACCCAGTACTTC. This sequence encodes CASISEARRETQYF.

The table lists this clonotype with many counts. V is TRBV18 and J is TRBJ1-5, with D unresolved. The V end was cut by 4 bases, the J end by 0 bases, with 4 bases between. CDR1 KGHSH and CDR2 LQKENI come from the germline V gene. The CDR3 runs 13 residues. The CDR3 bases are TGTGCCAGCTCACTCTTTAGCAATCAGCCCCAGCATTTT. It specifies CASSLFSNQPQHF. The full variable domain, its missing parts supplied by reference TRBV18 and TRBJ1-5, is NAGVMQNPRHLVRRRGQEARLRCSPMKGHSHVYWYRQLPEEGLKFMVYLQKENIIDESGMPKERFSAEFPKEGPSILRIQQVVRGDSAAYFCASSLFSNQPQHFGDGTRLSIL.

This clonotype was counted ten times or more. The chain carries TRBV7-2 and TRBJ2-7; unclear D gene. The CDR3 loop spans 15 amino acids. Germline CDR1 reads SGHTA; CDR2 reads FQGNSA. Between the trimmed V and J ends, which lost 4 bases and 4 bases, there was a span of 17 bases. DNA for the CDR3: TGTGCCAGCAGCTCTGGTTCATCACGAGGTTACGAGCAGTACTTC. It specifies CASSSGSSRGYEQYF.

This clonotype appeared a few times. The chain recombines TRBV28 with TRBJ1-1, with TRBD1 identical over 7 bases. This CDR3 is built from 16 residues. Trimming cost V 6 bases and J 2 bases; bases outside gene matches: 12. Germline V gives CDR1 MDHEN, CDR2 SYDVKM. CDR3: CASRDTDRLRNTEAFF. CDR3 DNA sequence: TGTGCCAGCAGGGACACGGACAGGCTAAGAAACACTGAAGCTTTCTTT.

Notes on this clonotype: A much more abundant neighbour one base away suggests this may be a read error. This chain connects TRBV7-2 to TRBJ2-3, with D perhaps being TRBD1 or TRBD2 (5 bases each). This CDR3 comprises 17 residues. Germline CDR1 and CDR2: SGHTA and FQGNSA. For the CDR3, the DNA is TGTGCCAGCAGCTTAGAAGGGGTGACCACGGGGCCAGATTCGCAGTATTTT. Protein product: CASSLEGVTTGPDSQYF.

This clonotype came up many times. The chain couples TRBV7-2 to TRBJ2-7; 9 positions agree with TRBD1. The germline V gene has CDR1 SGHTA and CDR2 FQGNSA. This CDR3 contains 16 residues. V lost 5 bases to trimming and J lost 3 bases; unmatched junction nucleotides: 11. The CDR3 region is CASSLGLRTGDYEQYF. In DNA, the CDR3 is TGTGCCAGCAGCCTCGGCCTTCGGACAGGGGACTACGAGCAGTACTTC.

This clonotype was picked up a small number of times. The gene calls are TRBV6-1 and TRBJ2-7, with D uncertain. CDR1 and CDR2 from the germline V gene are MNHNS and SASEGT. CDR3 length: 13 residues. The CDR3 loop is CAVTVPALLEQYF. The CDR3 DNA is TGTGCAGTGACTGTCCCTGCCCTCCTCGAGCAGTACTTC.

This clonotype has a handful of counts. This chain uses TRBV10-3 with TRBJ1-5, with D possibly TRBD1 on 6 matching bases. The V and J ends lost 4 bases and 3 bases respectively, with 10 bases between them. CDR1 and CDR2 (germline): ENHRY, SYGVKD. The length of the CDR3 is 14 residues. CDR3 in amino acids: CAISATGVNQPQHF. CDR3 coding DNA: TGTGCCATCAGTGCGACAGGCGTCAATCAGCCCCAGCATTTT.

This clonotype was detected ten times or more. The DNA of the CDR3 is TGTGCCAGCAGTTACGCGAGCGGGACTAGAAAAAACATTCAGTACTTC. Its translation is CASSYASGTRKNIQYF. The chain recombines TRBV6-2 or TRBV6-3 with TRBJ2-4; TRBD2 agrees at 8 bases. The CDR3 runs to 16 residues. CDR1 is MNHEY and CDR2 is SVGEGT in the germline V gene. V lost 2 bases to trimming and J lost 4 bases; unmatched junction nucleotides: 7.

This clonotype has just a few counts. The J gene is TRBJ2-1, the V gene TRBV29-1; 12 bases align to TRBD1. The CDR3 contains 12 residues. With V trimmed by 7 bases and J by 6 bases, 1 base remained unmatched. The V gene's germline CDR1 is SQVTM and CDR2 ANQGSEA. The CDR3 reads CSAGQGANEQFF. Written as DNA, the CDR3 is TGCAGCGCGGGACAGGGGGCCAATGAGCAGTTCTTC.

This clonotype was seen ten or more times. The rearrangement links TRBV6-6 to TRBJ1-6; 8 positions match TRBD1. V dropped 5 bases and J dropped 7; count of bases not matched to a gene: 4. The germline V gene has CDR1 MNHNY and CDR2 SVGAGI (reference sequence). The CDR3 covers 14 residues. CDR3 sequence reads: CASSDRGGNSPLHF. CDR3 sequence (DNA): TGTGCCAGCAGTGACAGGGGTGGGAATTCACCCCTCCACTTT.

The rearrangement uses TRBV12-3 or TRBV12-4 and TRBJ2-7; D is undetermined. V was clipped by 1 base and J by 1 base, with 20 bases between them. The CDR3 sequence is 18 residues long. As DNA, the CDR3 is TGTGCCAGCAGTTTAGGGTCATATCGTAGAGGTCGGTCCTACGAGCAGTACTTC. It encodes CASSLGSYRRGRSYEQYF.

As concerns this clonotype: Possible read error: a much larger clone is one base away. The V and J genes are TRBV5-3 and TRBJ2-1; D may correspond to TRBD1 or TRBD2 (5 bases each). Matching the DNA end better, TRBJ2-7 makes the J call doubtful. TRBV5-3 is labeled an ORF, and its function is uncertain. This CDR3 is built from 17 residues. CDR3 protein: CASSPSPGTPVGDEQYF. CDR3 DNA sequence: TGTGCCAGCAGCCCCTCACCCGGGACCCCGGTCGGAGATGAGCAGTACTTC.

The V call is TRBV9, the J call TRBJ2-5; possible D gene TRBD2, 5 bases. The CDR3 contains 14 residues. V was shortened by 2 bases and J by 1 base, with 9 bases between the two germline ends. Germline CDR1 SGDLS, CDR2 YYNGEE. The CDR3 nucleotides read TGTGCCAGCAGCGTGGGTCGGGGCCAAGAGACCCAGTACTTC. This sequence encodes CASSVGRGQETQYF.

The chain links TRBV6-5 to TRBJ2-1; 7 bases agree with TRBD2. V shed 0 bases, J shed 2 bases, and the junction held 4 bases outside the gene matches. This CDR3 region has 16 residues. CDR1 and CDR2 (germline): MNHEY, SVGAGI. CDR3 nucleotide sequence: TGTGCCAGCAGTTACTCGAAGCTAGCGGCCTACAATGAGCAGTTCTTC. This translates into CASSYSKLAAYNEQFF.

This clonotype was seen a few times. The V and J genes are TRBV24-1 and TRBJ1-2; D ambiguous. V gave up 6 bases and J gave up 0 bases, with 13 bases separating them. Germline CDR1 and CDR2: KGHDR and SFDVKD. The length of the CDR3 is 15 residues. The CDR3 sequence is CATSPPQGANYGYTF. DNA of the CDR3: TGTGCCACCAGTCCGCCACAAGGAGCTAACTATGGCTACACCTTC.

This clonotype showed up just a few times. CDR3 coding DNA: TGTGCCAGCAGCGGTCGAGGCGGCTCTGGAAACACCATATATTTT. Translated: CASSGRGGSGNTIYF. This chain connects TRBV7-6 to TRBJ1-3; D is uncertain. CDR3 length: 15 amino acids. Germline CDR1 SGHVS, CDR2 FNYEAQ. Deletions cut 5 bases from V and 0 bases from J, with 11 bases between.

This clonotype showed up just a few times. In DNA, the CDR3 is TGTGCCAGCAGACCCCAGAACAGGAATAGTGTCAGGGGTGGGGCCAACGTCCTGACTTTC. Translated: CASRPQNRNSVRGGANVLTF. The rearrangement joins TRBV27 to TRBJ2-6; tentatively, D is TRBD1 (6 bases). This CDR3 is 20 amino acids long. Germline-derived CDR1 and CDR2 are MNHEY and SMNVEV (reference sequence). V lost 6 bases, J lost 3 bases, and 27 bases lay in between.